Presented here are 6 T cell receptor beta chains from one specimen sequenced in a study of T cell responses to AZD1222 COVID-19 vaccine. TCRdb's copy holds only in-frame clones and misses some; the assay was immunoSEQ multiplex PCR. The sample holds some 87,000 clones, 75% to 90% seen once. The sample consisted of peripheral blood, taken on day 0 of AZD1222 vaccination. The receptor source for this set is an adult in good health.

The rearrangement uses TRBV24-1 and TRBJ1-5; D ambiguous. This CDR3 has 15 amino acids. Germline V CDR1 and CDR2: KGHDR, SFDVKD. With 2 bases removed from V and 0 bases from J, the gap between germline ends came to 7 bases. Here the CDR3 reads CATSDSSGSNQPQHF. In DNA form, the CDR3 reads TGTGCCACCAGTGATTCATCGGGTAGCAATCAGCCCCAGCATTTT.

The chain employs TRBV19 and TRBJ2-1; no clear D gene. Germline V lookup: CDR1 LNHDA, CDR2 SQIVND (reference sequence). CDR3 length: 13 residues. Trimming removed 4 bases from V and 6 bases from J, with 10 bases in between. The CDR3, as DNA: TGTGCCAGTAGTACGGGCCCGCGCAATGAGCAGTTCTTC. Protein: CASSTGPRNEQFF.

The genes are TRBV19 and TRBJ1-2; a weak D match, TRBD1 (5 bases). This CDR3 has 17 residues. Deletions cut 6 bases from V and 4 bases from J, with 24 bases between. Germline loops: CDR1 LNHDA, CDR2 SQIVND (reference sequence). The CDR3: CASRTERRSTAAYGYTF. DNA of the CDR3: TGTGCCAGTAGAACCGAACGAAGATCGACAGCCGCCTATGGCTACACCTTC.

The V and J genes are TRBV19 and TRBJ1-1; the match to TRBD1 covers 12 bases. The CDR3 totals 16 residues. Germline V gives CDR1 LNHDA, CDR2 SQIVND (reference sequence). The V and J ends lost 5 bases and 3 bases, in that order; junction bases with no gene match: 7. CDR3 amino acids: CASSSPGQGADTEAFF. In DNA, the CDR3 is TGTGCCAGTAGTTCCCCGGGACAGGGGGCGGACACTGAAGCTTTCTTT.

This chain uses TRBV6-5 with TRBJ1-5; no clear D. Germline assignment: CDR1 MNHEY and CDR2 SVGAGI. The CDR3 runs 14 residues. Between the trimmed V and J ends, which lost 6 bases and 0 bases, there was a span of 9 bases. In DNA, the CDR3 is TGTGCCAGCAGGGAGGGAGTTAGCAATCAGCCCCAGCATTTT. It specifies CASREGVSNQPQHF.

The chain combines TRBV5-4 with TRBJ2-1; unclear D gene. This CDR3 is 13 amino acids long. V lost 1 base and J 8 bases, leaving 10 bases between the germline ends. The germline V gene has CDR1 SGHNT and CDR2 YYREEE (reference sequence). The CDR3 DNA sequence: TGTGCCAGCAGCTTGTTGTCTTCCGATGAGCAGTTCTTC. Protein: CASSLLSSDEQFF.